In its sample, the clone carrying this T cell receptor beta chain was seen a few times. The antigen remains unidentified. This entry belongs to a study of Graves' ophthalmopathy and Graves' hyperthyroidism. Study results and limitations: Most clonotypes expanded in thyroid above 0.001 frequency were present in blood too. The model forecast ophthalmopathy progression, reaching roughly 71% sensitivity and about 75% specificity.

The authors amplified TCR beta CDR3 regions, and they did so from RNA transcripts for repertoire sequencing. First-round RT-PCR with HTBI primers preceded a second-round multiplex PCR. MiXCR, applied by TCRdb to the multiplex PCR reads, yields one record per CDR3 protein. The table lists about 370,000 distinct CDR3 sequences, about 15% of them singletons, with roughly 2.3% in the top ten. The authors diagnosed from clinical symptoms, serum thyroxine, TRAb, thyroid ultrasound and orbital computed tomography. PBMCs stemmed from approximately 10 ml of fresh peripheral blood. CDR1 is MNHEY, CDR2 SVGEGT, per germline. Losses at the gene ends were 6 bases for V and 5 bases for J; bases not matched to a gene: 10. The length of the CDR3 is 16 residues.

The sequenced sample consisted of peripheral blood. The V gene is TRBV6-2 or TRBV6-3, the J gene TRBJ2-2; TRBD2 aligns across 9 bases. The TCR comes from an adult woman with stable Graves' hyperthyroidism. CDR3 in DNA: TGTGCCAGCAGCCTGCGGGAGGGCCCCCTTACCGGGGAGCTGTTTTTT. It yields the protein CASSLREGPLTGELFF.